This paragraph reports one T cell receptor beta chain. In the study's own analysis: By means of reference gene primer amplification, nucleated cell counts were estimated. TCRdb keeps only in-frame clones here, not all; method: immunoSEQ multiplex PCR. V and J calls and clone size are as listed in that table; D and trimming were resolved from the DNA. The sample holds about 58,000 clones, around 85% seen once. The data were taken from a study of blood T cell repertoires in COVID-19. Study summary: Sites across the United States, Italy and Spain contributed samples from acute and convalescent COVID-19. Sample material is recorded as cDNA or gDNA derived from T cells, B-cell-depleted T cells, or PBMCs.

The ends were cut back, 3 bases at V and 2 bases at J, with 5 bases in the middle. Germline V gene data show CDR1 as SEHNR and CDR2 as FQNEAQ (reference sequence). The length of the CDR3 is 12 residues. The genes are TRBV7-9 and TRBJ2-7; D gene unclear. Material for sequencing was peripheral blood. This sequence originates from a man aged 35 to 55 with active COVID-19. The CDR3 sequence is CASSFGPYEQYF. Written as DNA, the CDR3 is TGTGCCAGCAGCTTTGGCCCCTACGAGCAGTACTTC.